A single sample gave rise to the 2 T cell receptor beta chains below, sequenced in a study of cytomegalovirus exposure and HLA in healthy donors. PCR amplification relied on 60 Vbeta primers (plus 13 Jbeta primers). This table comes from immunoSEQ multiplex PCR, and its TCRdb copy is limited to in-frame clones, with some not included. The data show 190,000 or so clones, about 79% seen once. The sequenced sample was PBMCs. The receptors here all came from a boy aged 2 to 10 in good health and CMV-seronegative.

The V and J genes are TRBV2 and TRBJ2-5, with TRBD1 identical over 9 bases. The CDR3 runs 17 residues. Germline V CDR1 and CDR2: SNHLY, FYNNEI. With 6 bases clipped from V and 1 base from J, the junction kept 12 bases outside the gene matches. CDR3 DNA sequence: TGTGCCAGCAGCGCCTACCGGGACAGGGTTGGCCAAGAGACCCAGTACTTC. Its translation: CASSAYRDRVGQETQYF.

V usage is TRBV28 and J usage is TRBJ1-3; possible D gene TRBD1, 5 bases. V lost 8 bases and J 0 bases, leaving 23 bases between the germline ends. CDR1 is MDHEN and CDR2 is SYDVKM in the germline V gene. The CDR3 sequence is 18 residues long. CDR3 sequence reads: CASGSPWNRPFSGNTIYF. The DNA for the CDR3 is TGTGCCAGCGGATCGCCCTGGAACAGGCCATTCTCTGGAAACACCATATATTTT.